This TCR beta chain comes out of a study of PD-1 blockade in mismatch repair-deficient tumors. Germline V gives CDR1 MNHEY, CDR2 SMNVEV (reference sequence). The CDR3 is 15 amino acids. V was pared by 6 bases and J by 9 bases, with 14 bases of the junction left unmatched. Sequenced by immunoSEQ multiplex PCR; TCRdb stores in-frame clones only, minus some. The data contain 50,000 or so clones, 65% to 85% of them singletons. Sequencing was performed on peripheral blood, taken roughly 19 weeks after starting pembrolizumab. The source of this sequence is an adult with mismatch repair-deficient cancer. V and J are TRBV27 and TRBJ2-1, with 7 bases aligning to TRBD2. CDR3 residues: CASRQRVAGEGEQFF. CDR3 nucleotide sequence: TGTGCCAGCAGGCAAAGAGTAGCCGGGGAGGGTGAGCAGTTCTTC.